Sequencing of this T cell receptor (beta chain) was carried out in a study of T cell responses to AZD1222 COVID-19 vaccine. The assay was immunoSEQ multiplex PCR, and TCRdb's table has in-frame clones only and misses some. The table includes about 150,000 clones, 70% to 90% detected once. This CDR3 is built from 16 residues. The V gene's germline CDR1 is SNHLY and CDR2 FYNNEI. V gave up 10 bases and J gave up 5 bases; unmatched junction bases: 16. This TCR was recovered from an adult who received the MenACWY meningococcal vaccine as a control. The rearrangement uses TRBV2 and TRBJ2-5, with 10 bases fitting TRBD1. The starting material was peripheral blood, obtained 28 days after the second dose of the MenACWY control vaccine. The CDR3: CATEGTGTGVAETQYF. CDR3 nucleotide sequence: TGTGCCACCGAAGGGACCGGGACAGGGGTTGCGGAGACCCAGTACTTC.